This T cell receptor beta chain was recovered during a study of cytomegalovirus exposure and HLA in healthy donors. Points from the study as a whole: The authors listed 150 to 200 TCR beta chains as cytomegalovirus-associated.

TCRdb keeps only in-frame clones here, not all; method: immunoSEQ multiplex PCR. The table shows more than 85,000 clones, with about 88% occurring only once. CDR3 length: 16 residues. Germline V gene sequence: CDR1 SNHLY, CDR2 FYNNEI. Losses at the gene ends were 4 bases for V and 0 bases for J; bases not matched to a gene: 4. In the case of this clone: Its antigen is unidentified.

The TCR sequence derives from a woman between 18 and 29 years old in good health and CMV-seropositive. The sample was PBMCs. The chain couples TRBV2 to TRBJ2-3; 10 nucleotides match TRBD2. The CDR3 nucleotides read TGTGCCAGCAGTGGGCTAGCGGGGGCAAGCACAGATACGCAGTATTTT. Its protein is CASSGLAGASTDTQYF.